This T cell receptor beta chain comes out of a study of blood T cell repertoires in COVID-19. Study-level background: The study drew acute and convalescent COVID-19 samples from the United States, Italy and Spain. Sample material is recorded as cDNA or gDNA derived from T cells, B-cell-depleted T cells, or PBMCs.

Study processing details: Amplified reference gene primers provided the basis for estimating nucleated cell counts. The repertoire was sequenced with immunoSEQ multiplex PCR; TCRdb's copy has only in-frame clones and lacks some. For V, J and clone size, that table is used; D and trimming come from the DNA. The table shows under 100,000 clones, with about 76% occurring only once. V lost 5 bases and J lost 11, with 13 bases in between. The CDR3 is made up of 11 amino acids. The chain uses TRBV12-3 or TRBV12-4 and TRBJ2-7; D might be TRBD1 (6 bases). The specimen sequenced was peripheral blood. The clonotype was recovered from a woman over 75 with active or convalescent COVID-19. The CDR3, as DNA: TGTGCCAGCAGTGACACCAGGGGAGAGTACTTC. Translating it yields CASSDTRGEYF.